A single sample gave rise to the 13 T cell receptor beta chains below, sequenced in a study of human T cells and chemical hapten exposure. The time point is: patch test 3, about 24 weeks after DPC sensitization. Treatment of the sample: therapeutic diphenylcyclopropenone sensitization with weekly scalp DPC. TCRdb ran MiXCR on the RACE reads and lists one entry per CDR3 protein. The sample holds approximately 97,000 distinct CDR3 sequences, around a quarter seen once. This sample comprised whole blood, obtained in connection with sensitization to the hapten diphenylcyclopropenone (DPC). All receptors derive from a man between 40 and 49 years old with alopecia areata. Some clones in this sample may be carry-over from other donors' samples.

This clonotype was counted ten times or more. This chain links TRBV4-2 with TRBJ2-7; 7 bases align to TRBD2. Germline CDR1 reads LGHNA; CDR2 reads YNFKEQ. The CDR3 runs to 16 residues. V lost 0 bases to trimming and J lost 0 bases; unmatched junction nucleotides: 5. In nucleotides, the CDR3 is TGTGCCAGCAGCCAAGATTTCTCTAGCGGCTCCTACGAGCAGTACTTC. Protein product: CASSQDFSSGSYEQYF.

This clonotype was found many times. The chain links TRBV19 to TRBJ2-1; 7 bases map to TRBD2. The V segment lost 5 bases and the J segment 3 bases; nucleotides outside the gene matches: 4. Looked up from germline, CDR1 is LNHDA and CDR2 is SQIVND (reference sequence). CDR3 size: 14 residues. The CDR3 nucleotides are TGTGCCAGTAGTCCCGGACTAGGCTACAATGAGCAGTTCTTC. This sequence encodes CASSPGLGYNEQFF.

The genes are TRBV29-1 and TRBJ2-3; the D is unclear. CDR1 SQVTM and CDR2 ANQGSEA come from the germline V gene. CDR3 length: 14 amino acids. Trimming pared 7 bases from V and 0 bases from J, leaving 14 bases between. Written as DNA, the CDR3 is TGCAGCGGTTGTGGCCCCTTGAGCACAGATACGCAGTATTTT. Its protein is CSGCGPLSTDTQYF.

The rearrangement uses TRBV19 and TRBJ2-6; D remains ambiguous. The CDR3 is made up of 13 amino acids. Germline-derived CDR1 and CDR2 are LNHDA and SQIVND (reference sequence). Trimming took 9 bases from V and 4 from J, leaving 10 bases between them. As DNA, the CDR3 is TGTGCCAGCATGCTGTCCGGGGCCAACGTCCTGACTTTC. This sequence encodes CASMLSGANVLTF.

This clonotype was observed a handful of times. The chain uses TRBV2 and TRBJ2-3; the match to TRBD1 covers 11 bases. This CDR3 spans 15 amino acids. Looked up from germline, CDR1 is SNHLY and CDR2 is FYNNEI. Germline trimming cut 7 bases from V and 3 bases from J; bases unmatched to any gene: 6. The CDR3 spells CASNAGTGGTDTQYF. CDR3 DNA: TGTGCCAGCAATGCGGGGACAGGGGGAACAGATACGCAGTATTTT.

CDR3 bases: TGCGCCAGCAGCTTGGCGAGTGGGCTCTACAATGAGCAGTTCTTC. Translation: CASSLASGLYNEQFF. This rearrangement joins TRBV5-1 to TRBJ2-1, with D unclear. CDR1 and CDR2 from the germline V gene are SGHRS and YFSETQ. The CDR3 is made up of 15 amino acids. Trimming removed 0 bases from V and 3 bases from J, with 10 bases in between.

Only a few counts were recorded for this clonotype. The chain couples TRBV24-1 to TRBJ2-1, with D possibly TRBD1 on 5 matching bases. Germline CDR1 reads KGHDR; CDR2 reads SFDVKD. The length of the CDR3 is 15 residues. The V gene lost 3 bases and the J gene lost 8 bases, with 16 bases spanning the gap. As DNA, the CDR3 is TGTGCCACCAGTGATCCACCTCAGGGTTTCCATGAGCAGTTCTTC. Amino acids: CATSDPPQGFHEQFF.

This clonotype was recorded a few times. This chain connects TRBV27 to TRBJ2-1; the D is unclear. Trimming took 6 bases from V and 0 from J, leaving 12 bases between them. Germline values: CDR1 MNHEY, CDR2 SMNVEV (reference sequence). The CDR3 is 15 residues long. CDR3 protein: CASRQRPSSYNEQFF. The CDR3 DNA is TGTGCCAGCAGACAGCGCCCGAGCTCCTACAATGAGCAGTTCTTC.

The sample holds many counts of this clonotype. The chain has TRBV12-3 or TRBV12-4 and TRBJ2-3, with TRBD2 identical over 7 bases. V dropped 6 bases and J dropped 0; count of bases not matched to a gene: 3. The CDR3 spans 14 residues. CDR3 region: CASRSSGSTDTQYF. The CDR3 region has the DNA TGTGCCAGCAGGTCTAGCGGAAGCACAGATACGCAGTATTTT.

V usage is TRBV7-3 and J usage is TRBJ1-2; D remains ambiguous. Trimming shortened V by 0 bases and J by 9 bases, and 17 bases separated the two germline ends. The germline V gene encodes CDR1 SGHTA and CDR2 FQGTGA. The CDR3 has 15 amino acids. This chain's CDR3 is CASSLTTAVPESYTF. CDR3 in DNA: TGTGCCAGCAGCTTAACAACGGCAGTGCCCGAAAGCTACACCTTC.

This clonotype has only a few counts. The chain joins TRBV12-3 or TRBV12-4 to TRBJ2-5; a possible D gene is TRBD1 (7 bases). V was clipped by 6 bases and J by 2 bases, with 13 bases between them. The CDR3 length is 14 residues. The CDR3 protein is CASSPTGRQETQYF. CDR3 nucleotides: TGTGCCAGCAGCCCGACAGGGAGGCAAGAGACCCAGTACTTC.

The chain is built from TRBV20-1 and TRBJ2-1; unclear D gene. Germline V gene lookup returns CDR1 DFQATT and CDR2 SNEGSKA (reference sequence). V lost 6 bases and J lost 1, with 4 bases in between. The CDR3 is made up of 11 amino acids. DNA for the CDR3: TGCAGTGCGGGTTCCTACAATGAGCAGTTCTTC. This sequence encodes CSAGSYNEQFF.

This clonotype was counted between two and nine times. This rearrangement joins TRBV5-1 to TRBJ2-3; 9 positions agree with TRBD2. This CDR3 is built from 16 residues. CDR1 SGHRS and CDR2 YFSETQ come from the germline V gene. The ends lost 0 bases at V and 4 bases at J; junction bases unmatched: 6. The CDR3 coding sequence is TGCGCCAGCAGCTTGGAACCAGCGGGAGGTGCAGATACGCAGTATTTT. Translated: CASSLEPAGGADTQYF.